This T cell receptor (beta chain) was captured by sequencing in a study of blood T cell repertoires in COVID-19. About the research overall: The cDNA or gDNA used as material had been derived from T cells, B-cell-depleted T cells, or PBMCs.

J gave up 5 bases and V 6 bases, and 16 bases lay outside the gene matches. The V gene's germline CDR1 is GTSNPN and CDR2 SVGIG (reference sequence). The CDR3 contains 16 residues. In the original workflow: Scientists estimated how many nucleated cells there were by amplifying reference gene primers. Produced via immunoSEQ multiplex PCR; TCRdb's table is partial and in-frame only. The V and J calls and clone size are taken from that table; D and trimming were inferred from the DNA. This table has about 110,000 clones, less than 75% appearing once. The sample consisted of peripheral blood. This chain links TRBV30 with TRBJ1-2, with TRBD1 matching 9 bases. The clonotype was recovered from a woman in her 40s with acute or convalescent COVID-19. The CDR3 reads CACLSKIGQGPYGYTF. The CDR3 DNA reads TGTGCCTGTCTCTCCAAGATAGGACAGGGGCCATATGGCTACACCTTC.